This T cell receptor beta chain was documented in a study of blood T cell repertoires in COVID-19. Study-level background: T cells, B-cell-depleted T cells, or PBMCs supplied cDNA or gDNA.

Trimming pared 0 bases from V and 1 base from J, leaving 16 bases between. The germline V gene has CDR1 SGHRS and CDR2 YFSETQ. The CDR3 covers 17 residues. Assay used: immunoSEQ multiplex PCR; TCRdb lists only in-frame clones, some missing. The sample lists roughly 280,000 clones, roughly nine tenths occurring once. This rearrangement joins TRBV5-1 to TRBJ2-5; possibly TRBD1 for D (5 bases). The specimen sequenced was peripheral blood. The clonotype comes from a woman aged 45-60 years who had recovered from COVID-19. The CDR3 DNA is TGCGCCAGCAGCTTGGCCGAAGGGGCACGGTTCCAAGAGACCCAGTACTTC. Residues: CASSLAEGARFQETQYF.